Described below is a single TCR beta chain sequence and its context. TCRdb re-analysed the RT-PCR reads in MiXCR, keeping a single row per CDR3 protein. Among about 680,000 distinct CDR3 sequences listed, about 14% were seen once. The CDR3 spans 15 residues. CDR1 MNHNS and CDR2 SASEGT come from the germline V gene. V was trimmed by 6 bases and J by 0 bases, leaving 11 bases between them. This clonotype was obtained from a female donor in good health, serving as a healthy control. The V call is TRBV6-1, the J call TRBJ1-4; D ambiguous. The sample was memory CD4+ T cells from blood. Here the CDR3 DNA reads TGTGCCAGCAGGGACGGACGAGCAACTAATGAAAAACTGTTTTTT. This gives the protein CASRDGRATNEKLFF.